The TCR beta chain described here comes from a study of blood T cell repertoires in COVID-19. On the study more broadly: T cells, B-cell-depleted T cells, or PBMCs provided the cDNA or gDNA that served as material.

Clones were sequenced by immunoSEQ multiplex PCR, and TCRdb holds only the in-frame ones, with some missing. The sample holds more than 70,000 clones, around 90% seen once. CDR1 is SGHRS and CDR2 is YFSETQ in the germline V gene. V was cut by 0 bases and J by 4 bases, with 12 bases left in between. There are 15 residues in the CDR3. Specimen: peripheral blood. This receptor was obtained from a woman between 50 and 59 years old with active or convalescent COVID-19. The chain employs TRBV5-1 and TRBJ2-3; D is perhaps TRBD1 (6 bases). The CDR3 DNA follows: TGCGCCAGCAGCTTGGGGGCACAGGGAGCAGATACGCAGTATTTT. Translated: CASSLGAQGADTQYF.